The 5 T cell receptor beta chains below come from one sample, sequenced in a study of shared clonotypes between healthy human individuals. Libraries were prepared by immunoSEQ multiplex PCR; TCRdb keeps only in-frame clonotypes and omits some of them. The table has 950,000 to 1,100,000 clones, 75% seen once. The sample was memory CD4+ T cells sorted from blood. Subset meaning: CD45RA-negative fraction. The origin of the receptors is a man aged 18 to 29 in good health.

This clone was detected ten times or more. The rearrangement links TRBV4-2 to TRBJ2-5; D is possibly TRBD1 or TRBD2 (5 bases each). Germline V lookup: CDR1 LGHNA, CDR2 YNFKEQ. The length of the CDR3 is 14 residues. V lost 8 bases and J 1 base, leaving 14 bases between the germline ends. CDR3 amino acids: CASLLGDVQETQYF. DNA for the CDR3: TGTGCCAGCCTACTGGGGGACGTCCAAGAGACCCAGTACTTC.

This clone has only one observation. V and J are TRBV2 and TRBJ2-7; 10 positions agree with TRBD2. The CDR3 covers 15 residues. V lost 6 bases, J lost 5 bases, and 10 bases stayed unmatched. Germline V gene lookup returns CDR1 SNHLY and CDR2 FYNNEI. This CDR3 is CASRDSGGPTHEQYF. The CDR3 DNA reads as TGTGCCAGCAGAGATAGCGGGGGGCCGACCCACGAGCAGTACTTC.

This chain connects TRBV30 to TRBJ1-6, with D unclear. CDR1 is GTSNPN, CDR2 SVGIG, per germline (reference sequence). The CDR3 extends over 13 amino acids. The germline V and J ends were trimmed by 3 bases and 9 bases, with 12 bases remaining between them. In nucleotides, the CDR3 is TGTGCCTGGAGAGGTGCTATCGGTTCACCCCTCCACTTT. Translated: CAWRGAIGSPLHF.

CDR3 sequence reads: CASEGATFVSSYNSPLHF. The CDR3 region has the DNA TGTGCCTCCGAGGGGGCCACCTTCGTGAGCTCCTATAATTCACCCCTCCACTTT. This rearrangement joins TRBV30 to TRBJ1-6, with 7 positions matching TRBD1. Germline V gives CDR1 GTSNPN, CDR2 SVGIG (reference sequence). CDR3 length equals 18 residues. Trimming cost V 7 bases and J 0 bases; bases outside gene matches: 15.

The chain uses TRBV10-1 and TRBJ1-2, with TRBD1 matching 7 bases. Looked up from germline, CDR1 is WNHNN and CDR2 is SYGVQD (reference sequence). The CDR3 is 16 residues long. Unmatched junction bases numbered 14, after V lost 6 bases and J lost 4 bases. The CDR3 protein is CASRKATGDPFYGYTF. The DNA of the CDR3 is TGCGCCAGCAGAAAGGCCACAGGGGACCCTTTCTATGGCTACACCTTC.